Described below is a single TCR beta chain sequence and its context. Its antigen is currently unknown. No infections or other immune events were documented during collection. Profiled with immunoSEQ multiplex PCR; TCRdb holds only in-frame clones, not every one. The profile covers roughly 90,000 clones, with approximately 84% appearing a single time and just under 4.5% taken by the ten largest. The germline V and J ends were trimmed by 4 bases and 7 bases, with 7 bases remaining between them. This CDR3 contains 11 residues. Germline V gene lookup returns CDR1 SGHTA and CDR2 FQGNSA. This specimen comes from a study of identifying expanded T cells in peripheral blood. General observations from the study: Differentially abundant clones: roughly 1.2 between replicates, 16.4 at around 14 days, less than 20 at four. Clone count variance between roughly 2-week samples rose with total template count.

The chain is built from TRBV7-2 and TRBJ1-2; D uncertain. Sample: blood. The clonotype comes from a person between 18 and 75 years old in good health. CDR3 protein: CASSSPIGYTF. CDR3 nucleotides: TGTGCCAGCAGCTCCCCCATTGGCTACACCTTC.